The subject of this entry is one T cell receptor beta chain. TCRdb called the RT-PCR reads again in MiXCR, with one record for every CDR3 protein. The table lists about 700,000 distinct CDR3 sequences, around 14% of them singletons. The germline V gene encodes CDR1 SGHVS and CDR2 FQNEAQ. The CDR3 has 14 residues. The V end was cut by 5 bases, the J end by 10 bases, with 15 bases between. The rearrangement links TRBV7-8 to TRBJ1-6; maybe TRBD1 (6 bases). This clonotype was sampled from a female donor in good health, serving as a healthy control. Sequenced input: memory CD4+ T cells from blood. The CDR3 region is CASSPRGAGSPLHF. In nucleotides, the CDR3 is TGTGCCAGCAGCCCTCGGGGGGCAGGATCACCCCTCCACTTT.